Included here is one T cell receptor beta chain sequence, with context. As yet, its antigen is unknown. Assay used: immunoSEQ multiplex PCR; TCRdb lists only in-frame clones, some missing. The profile shows approximately 47,000 clones, 60% to 80% of them singletons. The data originate from a study of cytotoxic CD8 clonotypes in ibrutinib-treated CLL. In the study overall: When averaged across all of the samples, the counts came to approximately 250,000 productive templates and more than 80,000 productive rearrangements.

Notes on the study in general: Clonality (at baseline) was higher than in age-matched healthy donors and tracked circulating CD8+ T-cell counts.

The sample consisted of PBMCs, taken after 24 months of ibrutinib treatment. This receptor was taken from a human donor with chronic lymphocytic leukemia.

CDR3: CASSPYHYEQYF. The CDR3 coding sequence is TGTGCCAGCAGTCCCTACCACTACGAGCAGTACTTC. The J gene is TRBJ2-7, the V gene TRBV2, with unresolved D. Germline V gives CDR1 SNHLY, CDR2 FYNNEI. V shed 5 bases and J shed 3 bases, with 8 bases lying between them. This CDR3 has 12 amino acids.